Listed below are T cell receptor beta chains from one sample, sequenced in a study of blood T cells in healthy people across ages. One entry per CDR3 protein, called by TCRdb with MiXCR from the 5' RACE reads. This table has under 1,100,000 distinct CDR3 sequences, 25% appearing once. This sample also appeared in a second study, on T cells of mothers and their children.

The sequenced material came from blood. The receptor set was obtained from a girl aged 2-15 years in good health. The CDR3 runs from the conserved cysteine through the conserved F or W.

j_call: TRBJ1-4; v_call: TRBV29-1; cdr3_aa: CSITPGQGNEKLFF
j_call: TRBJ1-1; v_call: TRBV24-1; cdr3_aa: CATRDRREAFF
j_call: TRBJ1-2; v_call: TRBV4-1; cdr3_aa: CASSQDRQLPNYGYTF
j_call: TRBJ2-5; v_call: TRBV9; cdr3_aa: CASSSVQGPQETQYF
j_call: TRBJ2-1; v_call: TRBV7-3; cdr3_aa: CASSSSGRNQFF
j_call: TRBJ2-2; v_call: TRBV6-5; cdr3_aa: CASSYVTANTGELFF
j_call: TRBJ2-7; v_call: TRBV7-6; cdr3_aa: CASSLEEGGKYEQYF
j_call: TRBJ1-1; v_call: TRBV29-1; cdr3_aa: CSVKSGTEAFF
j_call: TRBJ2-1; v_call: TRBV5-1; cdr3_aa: CASSSHLENEQFF
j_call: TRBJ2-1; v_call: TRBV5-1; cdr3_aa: CASSSTGTSGRKNEQFF
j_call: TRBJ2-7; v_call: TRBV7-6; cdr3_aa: CASSLGGGLSYEQYF
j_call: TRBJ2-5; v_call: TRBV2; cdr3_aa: CASSDPLAGGETQYF
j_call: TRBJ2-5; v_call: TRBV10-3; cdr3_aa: CAISEGIGMTWVETQYF
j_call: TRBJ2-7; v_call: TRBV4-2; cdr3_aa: CASSHRGSTYEQYF
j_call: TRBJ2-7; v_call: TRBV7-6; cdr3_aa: CASRTSGGTHSYEQYF
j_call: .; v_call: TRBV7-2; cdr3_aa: CASTSGYYNEQFF
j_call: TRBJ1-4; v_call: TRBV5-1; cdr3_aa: CASSFDRGSEKLFF
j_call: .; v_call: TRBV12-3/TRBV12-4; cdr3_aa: CASSPPQGSRYEQFF
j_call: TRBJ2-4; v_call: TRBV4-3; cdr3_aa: CASSQELGDIQYF
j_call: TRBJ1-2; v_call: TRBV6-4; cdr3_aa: CASSDSRGRGLYGYTF
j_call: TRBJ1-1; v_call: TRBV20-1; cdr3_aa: CSAPGTGNTEAFF
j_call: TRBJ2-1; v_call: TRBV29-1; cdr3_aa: CSVVTGNGNEQFF
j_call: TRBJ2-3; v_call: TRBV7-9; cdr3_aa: CASSLGYNPVSDTQYF
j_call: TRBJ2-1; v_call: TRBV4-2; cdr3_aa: CASSPQGDWTSYNEQFF
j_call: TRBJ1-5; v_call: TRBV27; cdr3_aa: CASSLYGGNQPQHF
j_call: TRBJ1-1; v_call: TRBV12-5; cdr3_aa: CASGFGTTEAFF
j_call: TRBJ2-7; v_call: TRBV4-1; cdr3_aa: CASSHALEDREFHEQYF
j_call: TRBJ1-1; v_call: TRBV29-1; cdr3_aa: CSVEPGALF
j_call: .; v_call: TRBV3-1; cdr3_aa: CASSRTSVGGNYEQYF
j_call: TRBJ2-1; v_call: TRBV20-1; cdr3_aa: CSARALLAGMGQFF
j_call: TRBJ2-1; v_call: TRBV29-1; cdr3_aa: CSVEVASALPNEQFF
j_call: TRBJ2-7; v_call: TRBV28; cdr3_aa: CASSFVESYEQYF
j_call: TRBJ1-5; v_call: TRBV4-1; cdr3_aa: CASSQIDSDGGQLAQHF
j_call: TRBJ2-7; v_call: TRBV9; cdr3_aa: CASSVGWGRNYEQYF
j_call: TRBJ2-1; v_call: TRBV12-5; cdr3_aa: CASGSGPYNEQFF
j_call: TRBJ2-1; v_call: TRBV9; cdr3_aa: CASSPWDRSYNEQFF
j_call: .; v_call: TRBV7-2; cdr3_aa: CASSFRGTSAYEQYF
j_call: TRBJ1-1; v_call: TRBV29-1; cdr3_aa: CSVSGTGQTEAFF
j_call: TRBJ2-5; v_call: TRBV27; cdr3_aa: CASGLVGGSQETQYF
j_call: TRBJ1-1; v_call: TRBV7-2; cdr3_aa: CASSKGTVMNTEAFF
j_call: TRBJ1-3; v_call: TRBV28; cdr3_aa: CASRRGGSGNTIYF
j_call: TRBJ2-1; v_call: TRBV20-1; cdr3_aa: CSALEGEQFF
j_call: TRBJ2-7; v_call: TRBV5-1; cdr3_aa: CASSSVTSNEQYF
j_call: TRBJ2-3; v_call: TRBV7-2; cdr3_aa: CASSPLQGGTDTQYF
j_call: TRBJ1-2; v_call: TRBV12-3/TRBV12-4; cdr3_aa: CAISFGQGAYGYTF
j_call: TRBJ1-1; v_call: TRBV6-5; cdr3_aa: CASSNIFVLRSFTEAFF
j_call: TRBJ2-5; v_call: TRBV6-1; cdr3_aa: CASIESNRLIQETQYF
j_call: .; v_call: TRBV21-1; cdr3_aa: CASSYPKNPSGSKYEQYF